Described below is a single T cell receptor (beta chain) sequence and its context. As yet, its antigen is unknown. This CDR3 has 15 residues. Germline assignment: CDR1 SEHNR and CDR2 FQNEAQ (reference sequence). Germline trimming cut 4 bases from V and 5 bases from J; bases unmatched to any gene: 8. Produced via immunoSEQ multiplex PCR; TCRdb's table is partial and in-frame only. The data contain some 120,000 clones, 85% to 90% of them singletons. The sample is drawn from a study of T cell responses to AZD1222 COVID-19 vaccine. Study-wide results and caveats: The CD4 TCRs associated with vaccination extended across spike and predominated at 160-218 and 743-854. Only after the peak T cell response were repertoires sampled. In a largely white British group with more females than males, clonal diversity was possibly underestimated. Spike-specific TCR breadth rose after two AZD1222 doses, and depth rose as well.

The clonotype was recovered from an adult in good health. The material was peripheral blood, obtained on day 0 of MenACWY control vaccination. The V gene is TRBV7-9, the J gene TRBJ2-5; 9 nucleotides line up with TRBD1. The CDR3 bases are TGTGCCAGCAGCTCTTTAACAGGGGGCCGGGAGACCCAGTACTTC. Translated: CASSSLTGGRETQYF.